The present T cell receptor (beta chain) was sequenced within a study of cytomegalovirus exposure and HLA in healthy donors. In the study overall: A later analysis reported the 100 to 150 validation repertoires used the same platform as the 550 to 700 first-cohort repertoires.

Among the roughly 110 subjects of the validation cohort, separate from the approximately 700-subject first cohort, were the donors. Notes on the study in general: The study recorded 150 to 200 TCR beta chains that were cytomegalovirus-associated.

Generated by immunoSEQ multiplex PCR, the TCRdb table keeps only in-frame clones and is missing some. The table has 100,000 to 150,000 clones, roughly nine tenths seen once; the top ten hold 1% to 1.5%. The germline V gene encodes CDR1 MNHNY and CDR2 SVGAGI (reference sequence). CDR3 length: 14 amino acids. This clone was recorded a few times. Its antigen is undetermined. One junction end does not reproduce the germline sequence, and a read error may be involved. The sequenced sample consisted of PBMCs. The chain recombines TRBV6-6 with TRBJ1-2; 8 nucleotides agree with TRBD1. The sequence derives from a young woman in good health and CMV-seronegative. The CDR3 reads CATQGARGVYGYTF. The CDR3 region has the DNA TGCGCAACCCAGGGGGCGCGTGGGGTCTATGGCTACACCTTC.